Shown below are 13 T cell receptor beta chains from a single sample sequenced in a study of Graves' ophthalmopathy and Graves' hyperthyroidism. The sequenced template was RNA, covering the TCR beta CDR3 region. First-round RT-PCR with HTBI primers preceded a second-round multiplex PCR. MiXCR, run by TCRdb on the multiplex PCR reads, gives a single entry per CDR3 protein. Counted here are roughly 610,000 distinct CDR3 sequences, about 20% occurring once; the ten biggest clones make up roughly 6.9%. The material sequenced was peripheral blood. The receptors come from a woman aged 18 to 35 with stable Graves' hyperthyroidism. Some clones in this sample may be carry-over from other donors' samples.

This clonotype appeared many times. The chain links TRBV5-1 to TRBJ2-5; 10 bases align to TRBD2. V gave up 6 bases and J gave up 4 bases; unmatched junction bases: 6. Germline loops: CDR1 SGHRS, CDR2 YFSETQ. The CDR3 length is 14 residues. The CDR3 loop reads CASTALAGAETQYF. CDR3 nucleotides: TGCGCCAGCACCGCGCTAGCGGGGGCAGAGACCCAGTACTTC. Full variable domain (remainder filled in from reference TRBV5-1 and TRBJ2-5): KAGVTQTPRYLIKTRGQQVTLSCSPISGHRSVSWYQQTPGQGLQFLFEYFSETQRNKGNFPGRFSGRQFSNSRSEMNVSTLELGDSALYLCASTALAGAETQYFGPGTRLLVL.

The genes are TRBV28 and TRBJ1-6; the D gene is possibly TRBD1 (5 bases). Germline loops: CDR1 MDHEN, CDR2 SYDVKM. V was shortened by 5 bases and J by 6 bases, with 11 bases between the two germline ends. This CDR3 comprises 14 residues. The DNA of the CDR3 is TGTGCCAGCAGTCCGGGACGTTCTAATTCACCCCTCCACTTT. Encoded protein: CASSPGRSNSPLHF.

This clonotype was observed at least ten times. This CDR3 is CASSQMGFSYEQYF. CDR3 DNA sequence: TGTGCCAGCAGTCAAATGGGTTTCTCCTACGAGCAGTACTTC. The genes are TRBV6-1 and TRBJ2-7, with D unresolved. This CDR3 spans 14 amino acids. Per the germline V gene, CDR1 is MNHNS and CDR2 is SASEGT. Deletions cut 5 bases from V and 0 bases from J, with 11 bases between.

This clonotype has ten or more counts. V gene TRBV4-2 combines with J gene TRBJ2-2; 11 positions agree with TRBD2. The V and J ends lost 2 bases and 10 bases, in that order; junction bases with no gene match: 9. There are 16 residues in the CDR3. Germline V CDR1 and CDR2: LGHNA, YNFKEQ. The CDR3, as DNA: TGTGCCAGCAGCCAACTAGCGGGAGGAACTCGCGTGGAGCTGTTTTTT. Translation gives CASSQLAGGTRVELFF.

J is TRBJ1-1 and V is TRBV20-1; 7 bases are shared with TRBD1. Germline loops: CDR1 DFQATT, CDR2 SNEGSKA (reference sequence). Germline trimming cut 0 bases from V and 8 bases from J; bases unmatched to any gene: 3. This CDR3 is 12 amino acids long. The CDR3, as DNA: TGCAGTGCTAGAGATGGGACAGTGGAAGCTTTCTTT. This translates into CSARDGTVEAFF.

The sample holds a few counts of this clonotype. The chain is built from TRBV6-1 and TRBJ1-2; unclear D gene. Germline V gene data show CDR1 as MNHNS and CDR2 as SASEGT. V was cut by 2 bases and J by 3 bases, with 10 bases left in between. The CDR3 is made up of 14 amino acids. CDR3 region: CASSEMGGYYGYTF. CDR3 sequence (DNA): TGTGCCAGCAGTGAAATGGGCGGTTACTATGGCTACACCTTC.

The rearrangement uses TRBV12-3 or TRBV12-4 and TRBJ2-5, with a weak D call TRBD1 (6 bases). The CDR3 is made up of 14 amino acids. Trimming removed 4 bases from V and 2 bases from J, with 11 bases in between. This CDR3 reads CASSYDRFQETQYF. In DNA form, the CDR3 reads TGTGCCAGCAGTTACGACAGGTTTCAAGAGACCCAGTACTTC.

The V gene is TRBV6-1, the J gene TRBJ2-7; D possibly corresponds to TRBD2 (5 bases). This CDR3 region has 13 residues. With 4 bases removed from V and 4 bases from J, the gap between germline ends came to 11 bases. The germline CDR1 and CDR2 sequences are MNHNS and SASEGT. The CDR3 sequence is CASSGDSGYEQYF. The CDR3 nucleotides read TGTGCCAGCAGTGGAGATTCGGGATACGAGCAGTACTTC.

This clonotype was counted ten times or more. The chain is built from TRBV6-5 and TRBJ2-7; 7 bases align to TRBD2. The trim removed 8 bases at V and 6 bases at J, leaving 10 bases unmatched. Per the germline V gene, CDR1 is MNHEY and CDR2 is SVGAGI. The CDR3 sequence is 13 residues long. The CDR3 DNA reads TGTGCCAGCCAAAGGGCGGGAGTCGGCGAGCAGTACTTC. Translation: CASQRAGVGEQYF.

This clonotype was found many times. CDR3 in DNA: TGTGCCAGCCACACCTACGGGGGGTCTGCTTTCTTT. It yields the protein CASHTYGGSAFF. The J gene is TRBJ1-1, the V gene TRBV6-1, with TRBD1 as a possible D gene (5 bases). Trimming shortened V by 8 bases and J by 11 bases, and 18 bases separated the two germline ends. The CDR3 loop spans 12 amino acids. Per the germline V gene, CDR1 is MNHNS and CDR2 is SASEGT.

The chain couples TRBV6-1 to TRBJ2-5; D may be TRBD1 or TRBD2 (5 bases each). V lost 5 bases and J 5 bases, leaving 12 bases between the germline ends. Germline V gene data show CDR1 as MNHNS and CDR2 as SASEGT. The CDR3 is made up of 13 amino acids. The DNA of the CDR3 is TGTGCCAGCAGTAGGGACCCGCGGGAGACCCAGTACTTC. As protein: CASSRDPRETQYF.

The chain uses TRBV20-1 and TRBJ2-5; D uncertain. The CDR3 length is 12 residues. Trimming took 1 base from V and 5 from J, leaving 8 bases between them. Germline lookup yields CDR1 DFQATT and CDR2 SNEGSKA (reference sequence). The CDR3 loop is CSARANSETQYF. The CDR3 DNA sequence: TGCAGTGCTAGAGCCAACAGCGAGACCCAGTACTTC.

This clonotype has at least ten counts. The V call is TRBV7-2, the J call TRBJ1-1; D is possibly TRBD1 (5 bases). V was clipped by 4 bases and J by 5 bases, with 14 bases between them. The CDR3 is made up of 14 amino acids. The germline gives CDR1 SGHTA, CDR2 FQGNSA. The chain's CDR3 is CASSWRQGGTEAFF. Here the CDR3 DNA reads TGTGCCAGCAGCTGGCGCCAGGGAGGGACTGAAGCTTTCTTT.